The 20 T cell receptor beta chains listed next were all sequenced from one sample in a study of blood T cell repertoires in COVID-19. Method: immunoSEQ multiplex PCR; TCRdb's copy keeps in-frame clones and lacks some. The repertoire has 270,000 or so clones, roughly 90% of them found once; the top ten carry 2.3%. The sample comprised PBMCs or T cells enriched from blood (not recorded which). The receptor source for this set is a woman aged 40 to 50 with acute COVID-19.

This clone was seen a few times. Here the CDR3 reads CASSRREGTDTQYF. CDR3 DNA sequence: TGTGCCAGCAGCAGGAGGGAGGGCACAGATACGCAGTATTTT. V and J are TRBV11-3 and TRBJ2-3; TRBD2 is a possible D gene (6 bases). Germline V gene data show CDR1 as SGHNT and CDR2 as YENEEA. The CDR3 consists of 14 residues. V shed 5 bases and J shed 1 base, with 10 bases lying between them.

The chain is built from TRBV28 and TRBJ1-4, with D unclear. The germline CDR1 and CDR2 sequences are MDHEN and SYDVKM. Trimming stripped 6 bases from V and 0 bases from J, with 5 bases between. The CDR3 has 13 amino acids. CDR3 DNA sequence: TGTGCCAGCAGCCCAGCAACTAATGAAAAACTGTTTTTT. Amino acid sequence: CASSPATNEKLFF.

This clone has only one observation. V and J are TRBV3-1 (or the pseudogene TRBV3-2) and TRBJ2-5; 11 bases match TRBD2. V lost 4 bases and J lost 5; bases outside the gene matches: 12. Germline V gives CDR1 LGHDT, CDR2 YNNKEL (reference sequence). The CDR3 extends over 17 amino acids. CDR3 loop: CASSPRSLAGGWETQYF. In DNA, the CDR3 is TGTGCCAGCAGCCCCCGGAGTCTAGCGGGAGGTTGGGAGACCCAGTACTTC.

The chain has TRBV14 and TRBJ1-1; D gene uncertain. The CDR3 runs 14 residues. V lost 0 bases and J 4 bases, leaving 9 bases between the germline ends. Germline V lookup: CDR1 SGHDN, CDR2 FVKESK. The CDR3 is CASSQERRPTEAFF. CDR3 bases: TGTGCCAGCAGCCAAGAACGCAGGCCCACTGAAGCTTTCTTT.

The gene calls are TRBV7-9 and TRBJ2-1; D unresolved. Germline lookup yields CDR1 SEHNR and CDR2 FQNEAQ (reference sequence). CDR3 length: 11 residues. Deletions cut 6 bases from V and 9 bases from J, with 9 bases between. CDR3 region: CASRASGEQFF. CDR3 nucleotide sequence: TGTGCCAGCAGGGCTAGTGGTGAGCAGTTCTTC.

The rearrangement links TRBV20-1 to TRBJ2-1; 9 bases fit TRBD2. This CDR3 region has 11 residues. Looked up from germline, CDR1 is DFQATT and CDR2 is SNEGSKA (reference sequence). Germline trimming cut 7 bases from V and 10 bases from J; bases unmatched to any gene: 5. DNA for the CDR3: TGCAGTGGCAAGCGGGAGGAGGAGCAGTTCTTC. Translating gives CSGKREEEQFF.

The V gene is TRBV28, the J gene TRBJ1-2; TRBD1 might be the D (6 bases). Between the trimmed V and J ends, which lost 5 bases and 7 bases, there was a span of 17 bases. The length of the CDR3 is 14 residues. The germline gives CDR1 MDHEN, CDR2 SYDVKM. CDR3 in DNA: TGTGCCAGCAGTCCAACAGGGTCCCCGTCTGGCTACACCTTC. Amino acid sequence: CASSPTGSPSGYTF.

The rearrangement links TRBV7-9 to TRBJ1-2; a weak D match, TRBD1 (6 bases). The germline V and J ends were trimmed by 5 bases and 7 bases, with 23 bases remaining between them. Germline V CDR1 and CDR2: SEHNR, FQNEAQ (reference sequence). This CDR3 contains 16 residues. CDR3 coding DNA: TGTGCCAGCAGCCAACCAGCGGCCCAGGGGCAGAGTGGCTACACCTTC. It is translated as CASSQPAAQGQSGYTF.

The chain recombines TRBV6-6 with TRBJ1-6; 8 bases are shared with TRBD1. CDR3 length: 14 amino acids. Germline assignment: CDR1 MNHNY and CDR2 SVGAGI (reference sequence). V gave up 7 bases and J gave up 5 bases; unmatched junction bases: 4. The CDR3 protein is CASTGQGDNSPLHF. CDR3 bases: TGTGCCAGCACCGGACAGGGAGATAATTCACCCCTCCACTTT.

The J gene is TRBJ1-5, the V gene TRBV24-1, with D maybe TRBD1 (6 bases). Germline V gene sequence: CDR1 KGHDR, CDR2 SFDVKD. CDR3 length: 14 residues. Between the trimmed V and J ends, which lost 4 bases and 6 bases, there was a span of 12 bases. DNA for the CDR3: TGTGCCACCAGTGAACCAGGGGCGAGTCAGCCCCAGCATTTT. Protein: CATSEPGASQPQHF.

The rearrangement joins TRBV7-9 to TRBJ1-1; weak D call: TRBD1 (5 bases). The CDR3 spans 14 residues. Per germline, CDR1 SEHNR and CDR2 FQNEAQ (reference sequence). Trimming stripped 1 base from V and 3 bases from J, with 9 bases between. This CDR3 is CASSLVGAYTEAFF. The CDR3 DNA reads as TGTGCCAGCAGCTTAGTAGGGGCGTACACTGAAGCTTTCTTT.

J is TRBJ1-5 and V is TRBV19, with D maybe TRBD1 (6 bases). This CDR3 has 14 amino acids. The V gene lost 9 bases and the J gene lost 5 bases, with 17 bases spanning the gap. CDR1 is LNHDA and CDR2 is SQIVND in the germline V gene (reference sequence). The CDR3 here is CASTQGHLYQPQHF. For the CDR3, the DNA is TGTGCCAGCACGCAGGGGCATTTATATCAGCCCCAGCATTTT. The full variable domain, its missing parts supplied by reference TRBV19 and TRBJ1-5, is DGGITQSPKYLFRKEGQNVTLSCEQNLNHDAMYWYRQDPGQGLRLIYYSQIVNDFQKGDIAEGYSVSREKKESFPLTVTSAQKNPTAFYLCASTQGHLYQPQHFGDGTRLSIL.

The chain combines TRBV9 with TRBJ2-1, with 12 bases aligning to TRBD2. The CDR3 loop spans 15 amino acids. V dropped 0 bases and J dropped 9; count of bases not matched to a gene: 4. Germline CDR1 is SGDLS and CDR2 is YYNGEE. CDR3 in amino acids: CASSVDTSGGSEQFF. The CDR3 DNA sequence: TGTGCCAGCAGCGTAGATACTAGCGGGGGGAGTGAGCAGTTCTTC.

J is TRBJ1-2 and V is TRBV20-1; 8 bases align to TRBD1. V was pared by 3 bases and J by 0 bases, with 9 bases of the junction left unmatched. CDR1 DFQATT and CDR2 SNEGSKA come from the germline V gene (reference sequence). CDR3 size: 16 residues. The CDR3 bases are TGCAGTGCTAGTCCGAGGACAGGGTGGCCTAACTATGGCTACACCTTC. This gives the protein CSASPRTGWPNYGYTF.

This chain links TRBV7-6 with TRBJ2-1; 13 nucleotides align to TRBD2. Unmatched junction bases numbered 6, after V lost 2 bases and J lost 8 bases. This CDR3 region has 16 residues. Germline V gene lookup returns CDR1 SGHVS and CDR2 FNYEAQ. CDR3 residues: CASSLTPGLAGDEQFF. The CDR3 DNA is TGTGCCAGCAGCTTAACGCCCGGACTAGCGGGAGATGAGCAGTTCTTC.

The chain uses TRBV11-2 and TRBJ1-1, with 7 bases identical to TRBD1. Germline CDR1 SGHAT, CDR2 FQNNGV. CDR3 size: 14 residues. Trimming took 1 base from V and 5 from J; bases not matched to a gene: 4. In nucleotides, the CDR3 is TGTGCCAGCAGCTTAGGCAGGGGGAGGACTGAAGCTTTCTTT. Translating gives CASSLGRGRTEAFF.

The gene calls are TRBV11-3 and TRBJ2-7; 9 bases line up with TRBD2. Germline CDR1 reads SGHNT; CDR2 reads YENEEA. V shed 1 base and J 4 bases; nucleotides not matched to a gene: 2. This CDR3 comprises 14 residues. CDR3: CASSLGTSAYEQYF. In DNA form, the CDR3 reads TGTGCCAGCAGCTTAGGGACTAGCGCATACGAGCAGTACTTC.

CDR3 in amino acids: CASSIGGVGQPQHF. CDR3 DNA sequence: TGTGCCAGTAGTATTGGGGGCGTGGGTCAGCCCCAGCATTTT. The rearrangement uses TRBV19 and TRBJ1-5, with a possible D match to TRBD1 (6 bases). CDR1 LNHDA and CDR2 SQIVND come from the germline V gene (reference sequence). V lost 3 bases, J lost 6 bases, and 12 bases lay in between. This CDR3 region has 14 residues.

This chain links TRBV19 with TRBJ1-5; no firm D call. The CDR3 length is 14 residues. V gave up 6 bases and J gave up 7 bases, with 16 bases separating them. Germline V gives CDR1 LNHDA, CDR2 SQIVND (reference sequence). The DNA for the CDR3 is TGTGCCAGTAGCATGGACGGGGTACGGCAGCCCCAGCATTTT. Translated, it gives CASSMDGVRQPQHF.

This chain links TRBV2 with TRBJ2-1, with 10 bases lining up with TRBD2. Germline loops: CDR1 SNHLY, CDR2 FYNNEI. This CDR3 contains 15 residues. J gave up 0 bases and V 6 bases, and 2 bases lay outside the gene matches. CDR3 sequence (DNA): TGTGCCAGCAGGGAGCGGGGGGGCTCCTACAATGAGCAGTTCTTC. Encoded protein: CASRERGGSYNEQFF.